The TCR beta chain described here comes from a study of preoperative IRX-2 immunotherapy in early breast cancer (dated by TCRdb to between 2018 and 2021). The CDR1 and CDR2 encoded by the germline V gene are SGHTA and FQGNSA. V is cut back by 5 bases and J by 1 base, with 2 bases in the junction unmatched. Taken from cysteine to phenylalanine, the CDR3 has 14 residues. Of all the DNA, just the CDR3 is kept, 42 bases in frame from base 1. The treatment or condition label for this specimen denotes: preoperative locoregional IRX-2 cytokine immunotherapy. The samples were obtained from a phase Ib study that tested preoperative, locoregional IRX-2 cytokine immunotherapy meant to prime immune responses. Before surgery, IRX-2 was given to the donors, who were patients with early-stage breast cancer. Library prep was done by the immunoSEQ multiplex PCR assay. TCRdb provides this immuneACCESS table in a form limited to in-frame rearrangements. Some clones are lacking; in checked studies, under half of them reflect an unresolved V gene, and why the rest are absent is not known. This sample comprises over 60,000 clones, approximately 94% of them detected only once. Roughly 1.5% of the sample lies in the top ten.

Points on this clone: Its recognized antigen is unknown. Base qualities are not at hand, and no much larger clone is one base apart.

The clonotype comes from a human donor with breast cancer. This chain is built from TRBV7-2 and TRBJ1-3, with 7 junctional bases fitting TRBD1. This sample was gathered from a patient treated with IRX-2 immunotherapy. The CDR3 is CASSLQGSGNTIYF. The sequence in DNA is TGTGCCAGCAGCCTACAGGGGTCTGGAAACACCATATATTTT.